This T cell receptor beta chain is drawn from a study of beta chain features in type 1 diabetes. Study-level points and caveats: Relative to healthy donors, patients appeared to have naive, central memory and Treg TCRB repertoires that were more similar. PCR may have favored shorter templates equally in patients and controls.

Looked up from germline, CDR1 is SGHTA and CDR2 is FQGNSA. This CDR3 has 15 amino acids. After removal of 5 bases from V and 6 bases from J, the junction contained 10 bases not matched to a gene. As for this clone: Its antigen is as yet unknown.

What was sequenced were expressed TCRB transcripts, since all of the isolated RNA had been reverse transcribed. This table comes from immunoSEQ multiplex PCR, and its TCRdb copy is limited to in-frame clones, with some not included. The table lists approximately 140,000 clones, roughly 10% of them singletons, with 0.65% in the top ten. Sequencing was performed on central memory CD4+ T cells from blood. The source of this sequence is a woman in her thirties or forties in good health. The chain uses TRBV7-2 and TRBJ2-4; 7 bases match TRBD2. CDR3 protein: CASSPLQRGRNIQYF. CDR3 sequence (DNA): TGTGCCAGCAGCCCGCTCCAGCGGGGCAGAAACATTCAGTACTTC.